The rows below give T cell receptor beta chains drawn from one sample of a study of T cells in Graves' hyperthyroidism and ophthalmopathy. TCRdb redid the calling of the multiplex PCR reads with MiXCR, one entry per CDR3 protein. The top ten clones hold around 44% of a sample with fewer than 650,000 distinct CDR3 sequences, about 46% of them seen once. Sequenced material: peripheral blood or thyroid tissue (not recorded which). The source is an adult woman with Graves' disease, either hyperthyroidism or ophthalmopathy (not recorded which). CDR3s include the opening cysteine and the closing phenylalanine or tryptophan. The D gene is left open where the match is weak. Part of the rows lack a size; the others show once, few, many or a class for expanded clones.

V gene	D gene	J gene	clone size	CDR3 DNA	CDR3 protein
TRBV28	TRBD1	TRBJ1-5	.	TGTGCCAGCAGTTGGGGGACAGGGAGTTTACAGCCCCAGCATTTT	CASSWGTGSLQPQHF
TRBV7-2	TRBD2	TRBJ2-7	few	TGTGCCAGCAGCTTAGGGGGACTAGCGGGATCCTACGAGCAGTACTTC	CASSLGGLAGSYEQYF
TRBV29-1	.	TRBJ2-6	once	TGCAGCGTTGAAGGGGGCTCTGGGCCCAACAACGTCCTGACTTTC	CSVEGGSGPNNVLTF
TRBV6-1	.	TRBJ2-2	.	TGTGCCACCCAGGAGCTGTTTTTT	CATQELFF
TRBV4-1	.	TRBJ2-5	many	TGCGCCAGCAGCCAAGATCCCCGGCCAGAAGAGACCCAGTACTTC	CASSQDPRPEETQYF
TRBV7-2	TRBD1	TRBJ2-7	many	TGTGCCAGCAGCCCGGGACAGTACTACGAGCAGTACTTC	CASSPGQYYEQYF
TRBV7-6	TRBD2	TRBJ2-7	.	TGTGCCAGCAGCCTATTAGCGGGAGAGGTGGGAGAGCAGTACTTC	CASSLLAGEVGEQYF
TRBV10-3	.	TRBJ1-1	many	TGTGCCATCAGTGAGTCACGGGTCATTGGCACTGAAGCTTTCTTT	CAISESRVIGTEAFF
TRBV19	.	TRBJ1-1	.	TGTGCCAGTAGTATTACAGGACAAAGCATGAACACTGAAGCTTTCTTT	CASSITGQSMNTEAFF
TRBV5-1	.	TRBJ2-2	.	TGCGCCAGCAGCTTGGAGTGGTCAACCGGGGAGCTGTTTTTT	CASSLEWSTGELFF
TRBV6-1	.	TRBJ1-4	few	TGTGCCAGCAACCCCTTAGAGTGGCAGGGGCCTAATGAAAAACTGTTTTTT	CASNPLEWQGPNEKLFF
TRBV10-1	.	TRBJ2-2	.	TGCGCCAGCAGTGAGTCGGTATACACCGGGGAGCTGTTTTTT	CASSESVYTGELFF
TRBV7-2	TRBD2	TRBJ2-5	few	TGTGCCAGCAGGGGAATAGCGGGAATACACCAAGAGACCCAGTACTTC	CASRGIAGIHQETQYF
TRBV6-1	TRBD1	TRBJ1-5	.	TGTGCCAGCAGTGAACCGGGACAGGGCGAGCCCCAGCATTTT	CASSEPGQGEPQHF
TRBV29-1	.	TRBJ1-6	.	TGCAGTGCTAGAGACCCTCGTCAGGCCTATAATTCACCCCTCCACTTT	CSARDPRQAYNSPLHF
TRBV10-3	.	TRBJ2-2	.	.	CAISPLAGSCFF
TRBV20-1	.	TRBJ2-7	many	TGCAGTGCTAGGCCCGGTTCGGACGACTACGAGCAGTACTTC	CSARPGSDDYEQYF
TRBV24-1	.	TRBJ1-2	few	TGTGCCACCAGTGACCCACATGGCTACACCTTC	CATSDPHGYTF
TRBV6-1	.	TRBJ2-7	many	TGTGCCAGCAGCCCTTCGGTCTACGAGCAGTACTTC	CASSPSVYEQYF
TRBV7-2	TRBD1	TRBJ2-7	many	TGTGCCAGCAGCTTCCGACAGGGGGCATACGAGCAGTACTTC	CASSFRQGAYEQYF
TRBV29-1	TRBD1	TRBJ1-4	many	TGCAGCGTCGGACAGGGGGAAAAACTGTTTTTT	CSVGQGEKLFF
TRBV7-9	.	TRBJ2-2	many	.	CASTSAGGDTGELFF
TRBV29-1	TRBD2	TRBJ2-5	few	TGCAGCGTTGAAGGGGGGGGACCGGGGACCCAGTACTTC	CSVEGGGPGTQYF
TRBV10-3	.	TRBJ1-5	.	TGTGCTAGAGCTAGGACAGAGTATCAGCCCCAGCATTTT	CARARTEYQPQHF
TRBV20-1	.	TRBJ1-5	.	TGCAGTGCTAGAGATAGGGCGGTTGGCAATCAGCCCCAGCATTTT	CSARDRAVGNQPQHF
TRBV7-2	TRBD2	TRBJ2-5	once	TGTGCCAGCAGCTTAGGAGGGACTAGCTTGGAGACCCAGTACTTC	CASSLGGTSLETQYF
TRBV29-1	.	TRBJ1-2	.	TGCAACCCGTCAGGGGATGGCTACACCTTC	CNPSGDGYTF
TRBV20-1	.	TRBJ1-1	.	TGCAGTGCACTAAGAGCGGGAACGACTGAAGCTTTCTTT	CSALRAGTTEAFF
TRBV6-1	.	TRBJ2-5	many	TGTGCCAGCACATTACAGTTCCAAGAGACCCAGTACTTC	CASTLQFQETQYF
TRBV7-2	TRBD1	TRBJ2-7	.	TGTGCCAGCAGCCCGGGGGGGGACAGGGGTCGGTACTTC	CASSPGGDRGRYF
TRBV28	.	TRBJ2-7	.	TGTGCCAGCAGTTTGTGGGGGCGCGGGTCCTACGAGCAGTACTTC	CASSLWGRGSYEQYF
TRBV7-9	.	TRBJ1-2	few	TGTGCCAGCAGCCTAGCGGGAGGGCGTGGGTATGGCTACACCTTC	CASSLAGGRGYGYTF
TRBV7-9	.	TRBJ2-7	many	TGTGCCAGCAGTGCCGTTCTAGGTTACGAGCAGTACTTC	CASSAVLGYEQYF
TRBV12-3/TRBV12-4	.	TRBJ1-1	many	TGTGCCAGCAGCCATGCACAGGTCCGCGCTGAAGCTTTCTTT	CASSHAQVRAEAFF
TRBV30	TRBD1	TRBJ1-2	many	TGTGCCTGGACCGGGACAGGGGCTTTTAACTATGGCTACACCTTC	CAWTGTGAFNYGYTF
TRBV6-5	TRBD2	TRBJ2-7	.	TGTGCCAGCAGCTTGGGGCCCGGGAGGGCCCGTCGAGAGCAGTACTTC	CASSLGPGRARREQYF
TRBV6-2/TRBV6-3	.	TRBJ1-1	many	TGTGCCAGCAGTTACATCGGAAACACTGAAGCTTTCTTT	CASSYIGNTEAFF
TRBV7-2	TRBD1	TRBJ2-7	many	TGTGCCAGCAGCTTGTCCCCAGGGGGATCCTACGAGCAGTACTTC	CASSLSPGGSYEQYF
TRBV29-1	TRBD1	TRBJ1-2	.	TGCAGCGCCGGCCAGGACAGGGTGGAGGACTATGGCTACACCTTC	CSAGQDRVEDYGYTF
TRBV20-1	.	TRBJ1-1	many	TGCAGTGCTAGAGAGGGGGCAGTCATGAACACTGAAGCTTTCTTT	CSAREGAVMNTEAFF
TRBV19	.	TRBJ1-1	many	TGTGCCAGTAGTCCTTCTGGCCTGCCTTACACTGAAGCTTTCTTT	CASSPSGLPYTEAFF
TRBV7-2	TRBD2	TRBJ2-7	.	TGTGCCAGCAGCAGATATAGCGGGAGGGTGTCGGCCGAGCAGTACTTC	CASSRYSGRVSAEQYF
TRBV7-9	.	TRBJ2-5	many	TGTGCCAGCAGCATGACTAGGAGTGAGACCCAGTACTTC	CASSMTRSETQYF
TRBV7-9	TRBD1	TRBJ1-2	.	TGTGCCAGCAGCTGGGGGGACAGTTATGGCTACACCTTC	CASSWGDSYGYTF
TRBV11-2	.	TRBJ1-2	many	TGTGCCAGCAGCTTCGGGGGTGGCTACACCTTC	CASSFGGGYTF